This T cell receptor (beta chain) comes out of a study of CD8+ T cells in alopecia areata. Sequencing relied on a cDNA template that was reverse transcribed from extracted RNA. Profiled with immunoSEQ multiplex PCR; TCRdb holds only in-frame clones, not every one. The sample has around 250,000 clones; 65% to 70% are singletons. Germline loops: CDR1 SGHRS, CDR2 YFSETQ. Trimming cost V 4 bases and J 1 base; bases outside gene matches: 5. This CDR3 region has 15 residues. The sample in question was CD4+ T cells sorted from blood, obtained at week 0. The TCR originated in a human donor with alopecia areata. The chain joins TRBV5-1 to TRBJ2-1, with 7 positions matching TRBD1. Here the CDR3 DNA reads TGCGCCAGCAGCCCGGGACAGTGGTCCTACAATGAGCAGTTCTTC. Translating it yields CASSPGQWSYNEQFF. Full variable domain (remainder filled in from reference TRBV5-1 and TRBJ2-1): KAGVTQTPRYLIKTRGQQVTLSCSPISGHRSVSWYQQTPGQGLQFLFEYFSETQRNKGNFPGRFSGRQFSNSRSEMNVSTLELGDSALYLCASSPGQWSYNEQFFGPGTRLTVL.